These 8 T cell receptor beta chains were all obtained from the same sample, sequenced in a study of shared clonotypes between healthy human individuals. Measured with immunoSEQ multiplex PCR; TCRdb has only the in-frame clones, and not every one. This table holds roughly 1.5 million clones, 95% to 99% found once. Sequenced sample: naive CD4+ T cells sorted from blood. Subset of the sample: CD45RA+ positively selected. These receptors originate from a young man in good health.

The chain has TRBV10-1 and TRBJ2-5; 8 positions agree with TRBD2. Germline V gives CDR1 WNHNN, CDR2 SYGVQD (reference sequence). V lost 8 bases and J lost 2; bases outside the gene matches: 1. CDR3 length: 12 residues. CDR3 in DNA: TGCGCCAGCTCTAGCGGGCAAGAGACCCAGTACTTC. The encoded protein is CASSSGQETQYF.

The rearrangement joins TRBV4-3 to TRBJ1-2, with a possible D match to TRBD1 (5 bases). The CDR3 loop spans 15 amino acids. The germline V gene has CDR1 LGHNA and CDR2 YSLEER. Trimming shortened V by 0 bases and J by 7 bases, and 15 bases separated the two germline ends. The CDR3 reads CASSQDLGRAPGYTF. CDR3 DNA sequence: TGCGCCAGCAGCCAAGATCTAGGCAGGGCGCCTGGCTACACCTTC.

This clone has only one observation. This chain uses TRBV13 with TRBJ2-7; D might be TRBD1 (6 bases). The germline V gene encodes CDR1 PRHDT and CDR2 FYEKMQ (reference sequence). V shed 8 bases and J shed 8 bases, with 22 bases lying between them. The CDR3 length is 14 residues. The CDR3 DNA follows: TGTGCCAGCCACCCCATGGGGGCTCCCTCCCAGCAGTACTTC. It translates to CASHPMGAPSQQYF.

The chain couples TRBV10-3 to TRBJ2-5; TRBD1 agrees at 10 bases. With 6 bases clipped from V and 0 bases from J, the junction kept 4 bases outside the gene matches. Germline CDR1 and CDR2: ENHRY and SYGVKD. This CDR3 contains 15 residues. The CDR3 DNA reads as TGTGCCATCAGCGAGGGACAGGGGAACCAAGAGACCCAGTACTTC. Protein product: CAISEGQGNQETQYF.

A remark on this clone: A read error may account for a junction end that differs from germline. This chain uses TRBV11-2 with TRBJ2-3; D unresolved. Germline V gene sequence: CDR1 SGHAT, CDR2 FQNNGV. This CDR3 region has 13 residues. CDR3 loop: CASSLVGPYRLSF. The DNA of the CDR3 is TGTGCCAGCAGCTTAGTTGGGCCATATAGACTGAGTTTT.

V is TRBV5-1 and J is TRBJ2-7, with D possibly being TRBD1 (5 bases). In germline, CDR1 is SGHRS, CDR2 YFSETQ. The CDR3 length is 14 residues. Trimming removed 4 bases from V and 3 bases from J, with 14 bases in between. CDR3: CASSPQQGLYEQYF. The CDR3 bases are TGCGCCAGCAGCCCCCAGCAGGGCCTCTACGAGCAGTACTTC. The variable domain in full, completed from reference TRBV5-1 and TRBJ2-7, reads KAGVTQTPRYLIKTRGQQVTLSCSPISGHRSVSWYQQTPGQGLQFLFEYFSETQRNKGNFPGRFSGRQFSNSRSEMNVSTLELGDSALYLCASSPQQGLYEQYFGPGTRLTVT.

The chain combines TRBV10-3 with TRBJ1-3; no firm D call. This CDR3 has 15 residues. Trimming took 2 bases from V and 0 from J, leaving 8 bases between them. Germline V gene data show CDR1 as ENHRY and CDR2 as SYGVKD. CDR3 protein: CAISERDLSGNTIYF. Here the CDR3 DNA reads TGTGCCATCAGTGAGCGAGACCTCTCTGGAAACACCATATATTTT.

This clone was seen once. CDR3 residues: CSVSGPNTGELFF. The CDR3, as DNA: TGCAGCGTTAGCGGACCGAACACCGGGGAGCTGTTTTTT. V and J are TRBV29-1 and TRBJ2-2, with D possibly matching TRBD2 (5 bases). The length of the CDR3 is 13 residues. With 5 bases removed from V and 0 bases from J, the gap between germline ends came to 7 bases. CDR1 and CDR2 from the germline V gene are SQVTM and ANQGSEA.